This T cell receptor (beta chain) was observed in a study of identical twins. Study results and limitations: Invariant MAIT and iNKT cells are populations that could partly confound zero-insertion analyses. Where beta out-of-frame sequences were concerned, excess twin sharing was weaker. Twin-shared out-of-frame alpha sequences showed excess low generation probability.

Germline values: CDR1 SGHKS, CDR2 YYEKEE (reference sequence). This CDR3 contains 14 residues. V was clipped by 4 bases and J by 6 bases; unmatched bases: 9. TCRdb ran MiXCR on the 5' RACE reads and lists one entry per CDR3 protein. The table has fewer than 550,000 distinct CDR3 sequences, roughly 15% seen once. This clonotype was picked up a small number of times. Its antigen is as yet unknown. The sample also formed part of further work on yellow fever vaccine responses in identical twins.

This receptor was taken from a woman aged 18-29 years in good health. The sample consisted of CD4+ T cells sorted from blood. The V and J genes are TRBV5-5 and TRBJ1-2; 7 bases are a match to TRBD1. The CDR3 DNA reads as TGTGCCAGCAGCCCCGAGACAGGGTGGGATGGCTACACCTTC. Translation: CASSPETGWDGYTF.